There are a few counts of the clone carrying this T cell receptor (beta chain). What it binds is unknown. These data originate in a study of beta chain features in type 1 diabetes. The germline V gene encodes CDR1 SGHDT and CDR2 YYEEEE. Between the trimmed V and J ends, which lost 4 bases and 1 base, there was a span of 17 bases. The CDR3 length is 16 residues. TCRB transcripts that were expressed got sequenced, as all of the isolated RNA had been reverse transcribed. Profiling relied on immunoSEQ multiplex PCR, and the TCRdb table lists in-frame clones only, not all of them. The table has 600,000 to 700,000 clones, around 12% seen once. Study conclusions and caveats: For type 1 diabetes patients, VDJ junctions showed fewer insertions and more deletions. Naive, central memory and regulatory TCRB repertoires appeared more similar among patients than healthy donors. Across all four CD4+ subsets, people with type 1 diabetes showed modestly shorter TCRB CDR3s.

What was sequenced was naive CD4+ T cells from blood. This clonotype originated in a young man with type 1 diabetes. The chain is built from TRBV5-6 and TRBJ2-5; the D gene is possibly TRBD1 (6 bases). CDR3 nucleotides: TGTGCCAGCAGCCAGCCGGGACACGGGACCCAAGAGACCCAGTACTTC. This gives the protein CASSQPGHGTQETQYF.